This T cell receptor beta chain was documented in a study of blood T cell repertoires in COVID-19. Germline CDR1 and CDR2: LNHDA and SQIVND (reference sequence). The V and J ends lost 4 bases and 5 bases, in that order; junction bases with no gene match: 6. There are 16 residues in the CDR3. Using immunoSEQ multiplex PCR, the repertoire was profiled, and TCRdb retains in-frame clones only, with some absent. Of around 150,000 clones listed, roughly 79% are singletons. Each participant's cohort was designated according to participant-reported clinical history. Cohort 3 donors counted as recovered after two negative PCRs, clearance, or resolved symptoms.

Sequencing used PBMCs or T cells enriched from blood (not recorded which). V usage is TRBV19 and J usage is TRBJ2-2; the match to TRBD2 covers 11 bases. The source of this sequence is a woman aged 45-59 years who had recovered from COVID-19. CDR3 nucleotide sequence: TGTGCCAGTAGTACGTTAGCGGGAGGGCCAACCGGGGAGCTGTTTTTT. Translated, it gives CASSTLAGGPTGELFF.